Presented here are 16 T cell receptor beta chains from one specimen sequenced in a study of STAT3 mutations in large granular lymphocyte leukemia. Study outcomes and limitations: Every T-cell large granular lymphocyte leukemia patient had at least one immunodominant TCR beta clonotype.

The assay was immunoSEQ multiplex PCR, and TCRdb's table has in-frame clones only and misses some. In the table there are about 19,000 clones, approximately 90% of which are singletons. Their recognized antigens are unknown. What was sequenced was peripheral blood mononuclear cells. These receptors were obtained from a man aged 55 to 69 with T-cell large granular lymphocyte leukemia. Some clones in this sample may be carry-over from other donors' samples.

The J gene is TRBJ2-2, the V gene TRBV5-1; D unresolved. The germline V and J ends were trimmed by 4 bases and 6 bases, with 22 bases remaining between them. The CDR3 is made up of 17 amino acids. CDR1 SGHRS and CDR2 YFSETQ come from the germline V gene. CDR3: CASSPPLEATVSGELFF. DNA for the CDR3: TGCGCCAGCAGCCCCCCTCTCGAGGCTACGGTTTCCGGGGAGCTGTTTTTT.

The chain uses TRBV12-5 and TRBJ1-2; TRBD1 matches at 7 bases. V gave up 6 bases and J gave up 4 bases; unmatched junction bases: 5. Germline values: CDR1 LGHNT, CDR2 FRNRAP. CDR3 length equals 13 residues. The DNA for the CDR3 is TGTGCTAGTGGGGGGGGACAGTTCTATGGCTACACCTTC. This sequence encodes CASGGGQFYGYTF.

The chain carries TRBV28 and TRBJ1-2; D not certain. Germline V lookup: CDR1 MDHEN, CDR2 SYDVKM. V lost 4 bases, J lost 7 bases, and 10 bases lay in between. The CDR3 covers 12 residues. CDR3 DNA: TGTGCCAGCAGTTCCGGCGGAAGTGGCTACACCTTC. It specifies CASSSGGSGYTF.

The chain recombines TRBV9 with TRBJ2-7; 8 positions match TRBD2. Germline V CDR1 and CDR2: SGDLS, YYNGEE. CDR3 length: 15 residues. V gave up 0 bases and J gave up 3 bases; unmatched junction bases: 5. The DNA of the CDR3 is TGTGCCAGCAGCGTAGCGGTAGCGGGGTTCTACGAGCAGTACTTC. Protein sequence: CASSVAVAGFYEQYF.

The V and J genes are TRBV15 and TRBJ1-5; 7 bases are a match to TRBD1. The germline V gene has CDR1 LNHNV and CDR2 YYDKDF (reference sequence). Trimming cost V 2 bases and J 1 base; bases outside gene matches: 5. The CDR3 covers 16 residues. The CDR3, as DNA: TGTGCCACCAGCAGACTGGGACAGCAGAGCAATCAGCCCCAGCATTTT. Translating gives CATSRLGQQSNQPQHF.

The V and J genes are TRBV30 and TRBJ1-1; weak D call: TRBD1 (6 bases). CDR3 size: 15 residues. With 1 base removed from V and 6 bases from J, the gap between germline ends came to 18 bases. Germline assignment: CDR1 GTSNPN and CDR2 SVGIG (reference sequence). The CDR3 spells CAWSGYRERRSEAFF. In DNA form, the CDR3 reads TGTGCCTGGAGTGGCTACAGGGAACGAAGGTCTGAAGCTTTCTTT.

This clone was detected once. The rearrangement joins TRBV6-1 to TRBJ1-5, with a weak D call TRBD1 (5 bases). The CDR3 extends over 22 amino acids. Per germline, CDR1 MNHNS and CDR2 SASEGT. The V end lost 0 bases, the J end lost 0 bases, and 27 bases lay between the germline ends. CDR3 sequence reads: CASSEASPHRPWDPYSNQPQHF. The CDR3 DNA sequence: TGTGCCAGCAGTGAAGCCTCCCCCCACAGGCCTTGGGACCCTTATAGCAATCAGCCCCAGCATTTT.

This clone was seen only once. V is TRBV7-2 and J is TRBJ2-7; 7 nucleotides agree with TRBD1. CDR1 SGHTA and CDR2 FQGNSA come from the germline V gene. The CDR3 is 15 residues long. The trim removed 5 bases at V and 4 bases at J, leaving 11 bases unmatched. CDR3 amino acids: CASSRLPGTDYEQYF. For the CDR3, the DNA is TGTGCCAGCAGCCGTCTTCCCGGGACAGATTACGAGCAGTACTTC.

The CDR3 DNA sequence: TGTGCCAGCAGTTTATTAGCGGGAGTAGGCTACGAGCAGTACTTC. Encoded protein: CASSLLAGVGYEQYF. The V call is TRBV27, the J call TRBJ2-7, with 9 bases aligning to TRBD2. CDR3 size: 15 residues. Germline CDR1 is MNHEY and CDR2 is SMNVEV (reference sequence). The J segment lost 3 bases and the V segment lost 1 base, leaving 4 bases of the junction unmatched.

The rearrangement uses TRBV5-4 and TRBJ2-5, with D possibly matching TRBD1 (6 bases). The V gene's germline CDR1 is SGHNT and CDR2 YYREEE (reference sequence). The V end lost 6 bases, the J end lost 1 base, and 10 bases lay between the germline ends. CDR3 length: 13 amino acids. Written as DNA, the CDR3 is TGTGCCAGCAAAGGACAGCTCCAAGAGACCCAGTACTTC. Amino acid sequence: CASKGQLQETQYF.

This chain links TRBV7-2 with TRBJ2-3; the D is unclear. The germline CDR1 and CDR2 sequences are SGHTA and FQGNSA. The CDR3 totals 12 residues. V was trimmed by 3 bases and J by 0 bases, leaving 1 base between them. The CDR3 sequence is CASSFSTDTQYF. The CDR3 DNA is TGTGCCAGCAGCTTTAGCACAGATACGCAGTATTTT.

V usage is TRBV15 and J usage is TRBJ2-7, with 7 positions matching TRBD2. CDR1 LNHNV and CDR2 YYDKDF come from the germline V gene (reference sequence). The CDR3 contains 14 residues. J was trimmed by 7 bases and V by 0 bases; bases with no gene match: 6. The CDR3 region is CATSRDGRAGEQYF. The CDR3 region has the DNA TGTGCCACCAGCAGAGATGGGCGAGCGGGGGAGCAGTACTTC.

V usage is TRBV27 and J usage is TRBJ2-7; D remains unclear. This CDR3 spans 12 amino acids. Per the germline V gene, CDR1 is MNHEY and CDR2 is SMNVEV (reference sequence). Trimming removed 7 bases at V and 0 bases at J, with 7 bases between. CDR3 coding DNA: TGTGCCAGCACCATTAGCTCCTACGAGCAGTACTTC. This codes for CASTISSYEQYF.

This chain connects TRBV7-9 to TRBJ2-3; 8 bases fit TRBD2. The CDR3 is 14 amino acids. The ends lost 1 base at V and 15 bases at J; junction bases unmatched: 12. Germline V gene sequence: CDR1 SEHNR, CDR2 FQNEAQ (reference sequence). The CDR3 bases are TGTGCCAGCAGCTTAGAAGGTTTGGGTAGCGGGATATATTTT. Its translation is CASSLEGLGSGIYF.

The chain recombines TRBV6-6 with TRBJ2-1, with D perhaps given as TRBD1 or TRBD2 (6 bases each). The CDR3 extends over 15 amino acids. The germline V gene encodes CDR1 MNHNY and CDR2 SVGAGI (reference sequence). Trimming took off 2 bases at V and 5 bases at J, with 13 bases between the two ends. The chain's CDR3 is CASSYRGGSDNEQFF. CDR3 DNA sequence: TGTGCCAGCAGTTACCGAGGGGGGAGCGACAATGAGCAGTTCTTC.

This chain joins TRBV5-4 and TRBJ2-7, with D perhaps TRBD1 (6 bases). V was trimmed by 3 bases and J by 0 bases, leaving 7 bases between them. CDR1 is SGHNT, CDR2 YYREEE, per germline (reference sequence). The CDR3 length is 13 residues. The CDR3 reads CASSWDNSYEQYF. In DNA form, the CDR3 reads TGTGCCAGCAGCTGGGACAACTCCTACGAGCAGTACTTC.